One T cell receptor beta chain is described in this entry. What it binds is unknown. V lost 8 bases, J lost 7 bases, and 8 bases lay in between. The CDR3 contains 10 residues. CDR1 and CDR2 (germline): SNHLY, FYNNEI. The data belong to a study of T cell repertoires in cytomegalovirus infection. Study context: Public TCR beta signatures indicated both CMV infection and matching HLA type. Study-level results: People with CMV and the relevant HLA were identified by cumulative public TCR beta family frequency.

MiXCR was run by TCRdb on the reads, yielding one entry per CDR3 protein. The sample shows 700,000 to 900,000 distinct CDR3 sequences, 29% of them seen only once. This chain uses TRBV2 with TRBJ1-1, with D possibly TRBD1 on 5 matching bases. The clonotype was recovered from a human donor in good health (CMV status not recorded). Some clones in this sample may be carry-over from other donors' samples. The input for sequencing was cultured CD8+ T cells from PBMCs, taken from culture after CMV antigen stimulation. The CDR3 is CASGGREAFF. CDR3 nucleotide sequence: TGTGCCAGCGGGGGACGTGAAGCTTTCTTT.